These T cell receptor beta chains were read from a single sample in a study of spatial heterogeneity in lung cancer. TCRdb analysed the 5' RACE reads with MiXCR anew, one entry per CDR3 protein. In the table there are approximately 39,000 distinct CDR3 sequences, under 9% of which are singletons. The source material was PBMCs, sampled at follow-up. The receptors here all came from a male donor with early-stage non-small cell lung cancer. Each CDR3 is given with its conserved first and last residue. The D gene is left open where the match is weak. For some rows the clone size is stated as once, few or many, or as a class when expanded; others skip it.

many | TRBV5-1 | TRBD1 | CASRERDRASDTQYF
many | TRBV7-3 | . | CASSLTTGRPGDTQYF
many | TRBV7-8 | . | CASSSLKGGARGEQFF
many | TRBV10-1 | . | CASSGAQGYTDTQYF
many | TRBV7-6 | . | CASSPTGNEQFF
many | TRBV4-1 | . | CASSQEHGAGGYTF
many | TRBV18 | . | CASSRQGYEQYF
many | TRBV5-5 | TRBD1 | CASSRRDRESEAFF
many | TRBV2 | TRBD2 | CASSPWTSRETQYF
many | TRBV5-1 | TRBD1 | CANPLDGQEPSSYNSPLHF
many | TRBV7-3 | . | CASSPTPNRVDTQYF
many | TRBV20-1 | . | CSALALNNEQFF
many | TRBV7-6 | TRBD2 | CASSSPGLAGGLGANVLTF
few | TRBV6-5 | . | CASSYLEDDEQFF
many | TRBV9 | TRBD2 | CASSVAFLAGGSEQFF
many | TRBV27 | TRBD1 | CASSYEGGAGEKLFF
. | TRBV29-1 | TRBD1 | CSVVSGTGGTDTQYF
many | TRBV6-5 | . | CASSYGLADTQYF
few | TRBV6-2/TRBV6-3 | . | CASTIRDNTVYEQYF
many | TRBV11-1 | . | CASSFSPPDGYTF
many | TRBV12-3/TRBV12-4 | . | CASSLDRFNEQFF
many | TRBV20-1 | TRBD1 | CSATWDSSYNEQFF
many | TRBV7-8 | . | CASSLGRDNTEAFF
many | TRBV3-1 | . | CASSPLGRTEAFF
few | TRBV6-5 | . | CASSYSARPFYEQYF
. | TRBV28 | . | CAIRGNYGYTF
few | TRBV13 | . | CASSSRRGGTEAFF